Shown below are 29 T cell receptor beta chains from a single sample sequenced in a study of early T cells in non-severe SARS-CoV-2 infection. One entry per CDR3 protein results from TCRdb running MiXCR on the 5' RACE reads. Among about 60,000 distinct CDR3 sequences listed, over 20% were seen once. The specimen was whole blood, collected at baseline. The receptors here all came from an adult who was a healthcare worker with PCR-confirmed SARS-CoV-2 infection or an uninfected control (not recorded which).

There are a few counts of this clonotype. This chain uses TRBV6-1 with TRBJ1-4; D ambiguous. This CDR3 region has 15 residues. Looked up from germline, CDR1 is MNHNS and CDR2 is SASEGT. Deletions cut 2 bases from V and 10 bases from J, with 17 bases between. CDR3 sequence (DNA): TGTGCCAGCAGTGAATCGGAGGGCGCGGATGGAAAACTGTTTTTT. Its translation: CASSESEGADGKLFF.

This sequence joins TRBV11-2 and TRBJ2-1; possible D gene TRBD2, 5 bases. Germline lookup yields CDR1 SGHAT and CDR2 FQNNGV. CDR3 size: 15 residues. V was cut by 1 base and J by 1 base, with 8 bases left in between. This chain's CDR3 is CASSLGPGSYNEQFF. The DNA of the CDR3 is TGTGCCAGCAGCTTAGGGCCGGGATCCTACAATGAGCAGTTCTTC.

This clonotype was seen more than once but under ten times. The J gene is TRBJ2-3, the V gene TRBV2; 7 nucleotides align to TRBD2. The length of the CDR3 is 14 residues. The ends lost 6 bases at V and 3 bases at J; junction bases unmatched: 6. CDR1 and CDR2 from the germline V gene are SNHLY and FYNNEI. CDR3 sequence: CASRRDYLTDTQYF. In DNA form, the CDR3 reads TGTGCCAGCAGACGGGACTATCTGACAGATACGCAGTATTTT.

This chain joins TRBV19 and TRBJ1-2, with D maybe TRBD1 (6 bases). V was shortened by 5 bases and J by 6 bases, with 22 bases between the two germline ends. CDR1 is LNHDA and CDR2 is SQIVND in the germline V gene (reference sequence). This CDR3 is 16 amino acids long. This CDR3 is CASSPPGDRKVDGYTF. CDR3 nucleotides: TGTGCCAGTAGTCCACCAGGGGACCGTAAGGTTGATGGCTACACCTTC. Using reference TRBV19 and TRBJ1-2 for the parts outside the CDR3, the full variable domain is DGGITQSPKYLFRKEGQNVTLSCEQNLNHDAMYWYRQDPGQGLRLIYYSQIVNDFQKGDIAEGYSVSREKKESFPLTVTSAQKNPTAFYLCASSPPGDRKVDGYTFGSGTRLTVV.

CDR3 in amino acids: CASSQEWQLNTEAFF. CDR3 DNA: TGCGCCAGCAGCCAAGAATGGCAGCTGAACACTGAAGCTTTCTTT. The chain uses TRBV4-1 and TRBJ1-1; the D is unclear. V lost 0 bases and J lost 0, with 8 bases in between. The CDR3 length is 15 residues. CDR1 and CDR2 (germline): MGHRA, YSYEKL.

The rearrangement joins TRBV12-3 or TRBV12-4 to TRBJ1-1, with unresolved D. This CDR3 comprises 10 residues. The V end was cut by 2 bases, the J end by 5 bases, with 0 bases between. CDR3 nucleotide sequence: TGTGCCAGCAGTTTAACTGAAGCTTTCTTT. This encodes CASSLTEAFF.

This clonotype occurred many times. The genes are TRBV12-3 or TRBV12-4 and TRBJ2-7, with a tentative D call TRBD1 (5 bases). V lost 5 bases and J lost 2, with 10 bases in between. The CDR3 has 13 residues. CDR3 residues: CASSAGIPYEQYF. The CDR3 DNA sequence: TGTGCCAGCAGTGCAGGGATTCCCTACGAGCAGTACTTC.

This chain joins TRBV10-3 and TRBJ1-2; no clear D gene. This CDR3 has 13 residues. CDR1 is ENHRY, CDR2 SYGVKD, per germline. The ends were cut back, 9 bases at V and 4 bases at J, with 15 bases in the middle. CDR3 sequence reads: CAIQDGPFYGYTF. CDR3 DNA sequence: TGTGCCATACAAGACGGCCCCTTCTATGGCTACACCTTC.

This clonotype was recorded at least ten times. CDR3 nucleotides: TGTGCCAGCAGCTTGAACAGGGGGCCCACAGATACGCAGTATTTT. This gives the protein CASSLNRGPTDTQYF. The chain combines TRBV7-8 with TRBJ2-3; 9 bases are shared with TRBD1. The germline V gene has CDR1 SGHVS and CDR2 FQNEAQ. J lost 2 bases, V lost 3 bases, and 3 bases had no gene match. The CDR3 runs 15 residues.

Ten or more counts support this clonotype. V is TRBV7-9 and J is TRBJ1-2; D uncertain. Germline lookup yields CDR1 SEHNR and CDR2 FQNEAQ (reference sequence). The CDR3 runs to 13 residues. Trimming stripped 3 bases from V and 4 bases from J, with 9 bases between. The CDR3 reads CASSFLGSYGYTF. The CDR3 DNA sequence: TGTGCCAGCAGCTTTCTAGGGTCCTATGGCTACACCTTC.

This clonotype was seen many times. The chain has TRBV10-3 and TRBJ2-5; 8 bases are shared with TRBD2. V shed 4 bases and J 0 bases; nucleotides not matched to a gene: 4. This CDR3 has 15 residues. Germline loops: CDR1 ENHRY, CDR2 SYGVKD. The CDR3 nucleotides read TGTGCCATCAGTGCCGCGGGGGGATACCAAGAGACCCAGTACTTC. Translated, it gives CAISAAGGYQETQYF.

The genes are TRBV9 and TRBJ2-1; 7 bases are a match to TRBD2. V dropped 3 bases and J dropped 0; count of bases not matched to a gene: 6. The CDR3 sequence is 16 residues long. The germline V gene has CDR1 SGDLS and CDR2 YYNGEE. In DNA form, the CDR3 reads TGTGCCAGCAGCGATCTCACTAGCGCCTCCTACAATGAGCAGTTCTTC. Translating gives CASSDLTSASYNEQFF.

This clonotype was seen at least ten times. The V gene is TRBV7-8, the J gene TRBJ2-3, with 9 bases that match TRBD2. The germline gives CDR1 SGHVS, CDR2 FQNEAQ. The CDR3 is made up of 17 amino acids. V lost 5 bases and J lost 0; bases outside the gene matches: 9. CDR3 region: CASSQNLAGVSTDTQYF. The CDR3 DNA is TGTGCCAGCAGCCAAAATTTAGCGGGGGTGAGCACAGATACGCAGTATTTT.

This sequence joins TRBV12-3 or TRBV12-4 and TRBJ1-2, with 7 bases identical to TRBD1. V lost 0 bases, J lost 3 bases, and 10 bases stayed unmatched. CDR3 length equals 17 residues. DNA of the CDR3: TGTGCCAGCAGTTTAGCATACAGGGGAGCTCCATACTATGGCTACACCTTC. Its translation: CASSLAYRGAPYYGYTF.

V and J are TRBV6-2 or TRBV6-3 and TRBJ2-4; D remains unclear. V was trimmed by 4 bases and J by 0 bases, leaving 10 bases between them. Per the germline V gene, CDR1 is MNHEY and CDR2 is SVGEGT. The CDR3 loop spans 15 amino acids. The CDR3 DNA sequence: TGTGCCAGCAGTTTCAGGTCTCTAGCCAAAAACATTCAGTACTTC. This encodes CASSFRSLAKNIQYF.

The CDR3 sequence: CASSFGRQDWREQYF. For the CDR3, the DNA is TGCGCCAGCAGCTTCGGGAGACAGGACTGGCGGGAGCAGTACTTC. V and J are TRBV5-1 and TRBJ2-7, with D perhaps being TRBD1 or TRBD2 (6 bases each). This CDR3 contains 15 residues. Germline CDR1 and CDR2: SGHRS and YFSETQ. Deletions cut 2 bases from V and 7 bases from J, with 19 bases between.

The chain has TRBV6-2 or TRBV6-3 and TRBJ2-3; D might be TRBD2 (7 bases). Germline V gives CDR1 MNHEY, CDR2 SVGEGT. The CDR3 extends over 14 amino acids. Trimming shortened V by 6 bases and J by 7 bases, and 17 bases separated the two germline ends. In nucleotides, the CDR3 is TGTGCCAGCAGCCGCGGGGGCCCACAGAATACGCAGTATTTT. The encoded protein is CASSRGGPQNTQYF.

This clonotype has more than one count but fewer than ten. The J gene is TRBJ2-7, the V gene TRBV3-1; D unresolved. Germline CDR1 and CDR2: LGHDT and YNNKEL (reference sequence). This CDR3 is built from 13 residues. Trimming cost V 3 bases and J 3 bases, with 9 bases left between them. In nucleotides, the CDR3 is TGTGCCAGCAGCCAGCAGCACCTCTACGAGCAGTACTTC. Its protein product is CASSQQHLYEQYF.

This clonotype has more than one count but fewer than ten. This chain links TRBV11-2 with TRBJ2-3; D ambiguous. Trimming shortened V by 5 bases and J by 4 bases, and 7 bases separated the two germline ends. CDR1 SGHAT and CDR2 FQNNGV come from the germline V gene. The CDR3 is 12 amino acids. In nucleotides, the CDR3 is TGTGCCAGCAGCCTACCGGCAGATACGCAGTATTTT. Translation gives CASSLPADTQYF.

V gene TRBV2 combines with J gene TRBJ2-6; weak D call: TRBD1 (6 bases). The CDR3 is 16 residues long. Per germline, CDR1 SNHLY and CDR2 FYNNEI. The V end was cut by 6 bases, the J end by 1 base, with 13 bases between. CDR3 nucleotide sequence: TGTGCCAGCAGGGCAGGGGTTGGTTCTGGGGCCAACGTCCTGACTTTC. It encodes CASRAGVGSGANVLTF. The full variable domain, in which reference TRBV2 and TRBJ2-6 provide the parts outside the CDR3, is EPEVTQTPSHQVTQMGQEVILRCVPISNHLYFYWYRQILGQKVEFLVSFYNNEISEKSEIFDDQFSVERPDGSNFTLKIRSTKLEDSAMYFCASRAGVGSGANVLTFGAGSRLTVL.

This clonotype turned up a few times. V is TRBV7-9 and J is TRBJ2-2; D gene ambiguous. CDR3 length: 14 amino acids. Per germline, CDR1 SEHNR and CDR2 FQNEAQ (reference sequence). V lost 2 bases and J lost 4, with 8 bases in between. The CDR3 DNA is TGTGCCAGCAGCTTACTGGTCAGCACCGGGGAGCTGTTTTTT. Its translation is CASSLLVSTGELFF.

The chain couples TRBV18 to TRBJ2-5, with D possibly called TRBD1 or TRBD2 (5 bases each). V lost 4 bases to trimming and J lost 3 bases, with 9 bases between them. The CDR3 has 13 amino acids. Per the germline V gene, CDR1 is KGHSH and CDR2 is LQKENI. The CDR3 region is CASSRGTKETQYF. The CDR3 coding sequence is TGTGCCAGCTCACGGGGGACCAAAGAGACCCAGTACTTC.

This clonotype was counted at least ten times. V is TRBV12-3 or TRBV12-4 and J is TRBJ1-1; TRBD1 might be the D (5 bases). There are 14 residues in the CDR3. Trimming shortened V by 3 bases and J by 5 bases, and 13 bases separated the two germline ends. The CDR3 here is CASSFALGTTEAFF. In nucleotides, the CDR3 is TGTGCCAGCAGTTTTGCCCTGGGGACGACTGAAGCTTTCTTT.

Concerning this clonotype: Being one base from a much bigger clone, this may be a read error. The CDR3 DNA is TGTGCCAGCAGCTTTAAGGCGGGAGCGAACACTGAAGCTTTCTTT. Amino acids: CASSFKAGANTEAFF. The V call is TRBV7-8, the J call TRBJ1-1; D unresolved. The CDR3 runs 15 residues. Trimming took 3 bases from V and 1 from J, leaving 12 bases between them. Germline CDR1 SGHVS, CDR2 FQNEAQ.

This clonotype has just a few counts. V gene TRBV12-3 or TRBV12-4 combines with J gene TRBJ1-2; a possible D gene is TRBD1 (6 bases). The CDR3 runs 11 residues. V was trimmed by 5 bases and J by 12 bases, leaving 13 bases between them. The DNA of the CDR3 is TGTGCCAGCAGTCTCGACAGGCCCAACACCTTC. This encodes CASSLDRPNTF.

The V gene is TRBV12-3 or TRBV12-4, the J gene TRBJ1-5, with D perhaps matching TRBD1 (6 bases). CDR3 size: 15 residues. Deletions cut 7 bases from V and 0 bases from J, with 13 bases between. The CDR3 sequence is CASNKGGNSNQPQHF. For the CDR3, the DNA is TGTGCCAGCAACAAAGGGGGTAATAGCAATCAGCCCCAGCATTTT.

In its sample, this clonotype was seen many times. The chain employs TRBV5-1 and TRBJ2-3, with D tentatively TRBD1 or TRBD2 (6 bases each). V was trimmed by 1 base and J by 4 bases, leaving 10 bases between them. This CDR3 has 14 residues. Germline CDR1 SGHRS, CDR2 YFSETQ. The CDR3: CASSLPGASDTQYF. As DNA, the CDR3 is TGCGCCAGCAGCTTGCCGGGGGCGTCAGATACGCAGTATTTT.

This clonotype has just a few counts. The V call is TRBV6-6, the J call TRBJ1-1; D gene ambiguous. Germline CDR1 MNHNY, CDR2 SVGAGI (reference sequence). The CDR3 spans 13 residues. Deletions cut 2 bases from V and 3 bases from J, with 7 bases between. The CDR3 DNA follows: TGTGCCAGCAGTTACGAGGGTTACACTGAAGCTTTCTTT. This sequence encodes CASSYEGYTEAFF.

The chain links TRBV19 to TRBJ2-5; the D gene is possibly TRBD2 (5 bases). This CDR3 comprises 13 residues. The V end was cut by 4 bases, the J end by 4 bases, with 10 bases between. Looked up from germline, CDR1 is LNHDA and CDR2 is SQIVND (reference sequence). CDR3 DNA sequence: TGTGCCAGTAGTAGTAGGCTAGCAGAGACCCAGTACTTC. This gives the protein CASSSRLAETQYF.